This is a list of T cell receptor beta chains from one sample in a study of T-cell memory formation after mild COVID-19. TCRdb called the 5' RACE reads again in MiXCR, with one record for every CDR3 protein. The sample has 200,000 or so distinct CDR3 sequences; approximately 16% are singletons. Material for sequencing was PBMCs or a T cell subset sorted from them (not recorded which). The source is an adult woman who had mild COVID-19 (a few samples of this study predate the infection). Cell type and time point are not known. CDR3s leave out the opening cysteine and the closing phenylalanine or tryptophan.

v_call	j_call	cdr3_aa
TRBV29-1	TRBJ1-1	SVENQGGYTEAF
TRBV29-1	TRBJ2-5	SVAQWDRQETQY
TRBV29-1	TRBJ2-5	SVHPLRQETQY
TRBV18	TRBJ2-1	ASSPPARTGVGYNEQF
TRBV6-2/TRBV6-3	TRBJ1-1	ASSYSTGGLNTEAF
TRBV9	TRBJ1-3	ASSLGQGSFGNTIY
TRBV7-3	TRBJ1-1	ASSLTPRASEAF
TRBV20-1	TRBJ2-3	SARSGSGRTDTQY
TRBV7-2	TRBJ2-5	ASSFDRGRETQY
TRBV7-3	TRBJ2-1	ASSLKGSGKGNEQF
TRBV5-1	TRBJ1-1	ASSLGGTGTNTEAF
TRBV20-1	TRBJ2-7	SAWQTVTYEQY
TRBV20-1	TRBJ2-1	SARVQRELNEQF
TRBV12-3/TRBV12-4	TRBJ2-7	ASSTNRWAEQY
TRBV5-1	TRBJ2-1	ASSFLGAISYNEQF
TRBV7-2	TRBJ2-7	ASSSPGQGAAEQY
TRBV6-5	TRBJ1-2	ASSYIGGNYGYT
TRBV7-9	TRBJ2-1	ASSSRGLAGAYEQF